The 15 T cell receptor beta chains listed next were all sequenced from one sample in a study of beta chain features in type 1 diabetes. General study points: Shortening that was moderate but significant affected the TCRB CDR3s of Type 1 diabetes patients in all four CD4+ subsets.

Antigens for these TCRs are unknown. Reverse transcribing all isolated RNA meant expressed TCRB transcripts were sequenced. Clones were sequenced by immunoSEQ multiplex PCR, and TCRdb holds only the in-frame ones, with some missing. The sample contains some 700,000 clones, roughly 12% of which appear only once. Sequenced material: naive CD4+ T cells from blood. The receptor source for this set is a man aged 18 to 35 with type 1 diabetes.

This clone was counted between two and nine times. The J gene is TRBJ2-5, the V gene TRBV2, with 10 bases fitting TRBD2. The ends lost 7 bases at V and 0 bases at J; junction bases unmatched: 2. The length of the CDR3 is 14 residues. Germline CDR1 SNHLY, CDR2 FYNNEI. The CDR3 reads CASNSGGYQETQYF. The DNA for the CDR3 is TGTGCCAGCAATAGCGGGGGGTACCAAGAGACCCAGTACTTC.

This clone was seen more than once but under ten times. This chain connects TRBV2 to TRBJ2-2; 11 bases match TRBD1. The trim removed 7 bases at V and 7 bases at J, leaving 5 bases unmatched. CDR3 length equals 14 residues. CDR1 is SNHLY and CDR2 is FYNNEI in the germline V gene. DNA for the CDR3: TGTGCCAGCATTGGACAGGGGGCCGGCGGGGAGCTGTTTTTT. This codes for CASIGQGAGGELFF.

V is TRBV19 and J is TRBJ2-1; tentatively, D is TRBD1 or TRBD2 (5 bases each). Trimming took 3 bases from V and 7 from J, leaving 16 bases between them. The CDR3 has 15 amino acids. CDR1 LNHDA and CDR2 SQIVND come from the germline V gene (reference sequence). CDR3 DNA sequence: TGTGCCAGTAGTATCCTCGGAAGAGGGGAAAATGAGCAGTTCTTC. This translates into CASSILGRGENEQFF. Filled out from reference TRBV19 and TRBJ2-1, the complete variable domain reads DGGITQSPKYLFRKEGQNVTLSCEQNLNHDAMYWYRQDPGQGLRLIYYSQIVNDFQKGDIAEGYSVSREKKESFPLTVTSAQKNPTAFYLCASSILGRGENEQFFGPGTRLTVL.

The chain employs TRBV30 and TRBJ2-2, with TRBD1 matching over 8 bases. The CDR3 spans 14 residues. After removal of 4 bases from V and 8 bases from J, the junction contained 9 bases not matched to a gene. CDR1 is GTSNPN and CDR2 is SVGIG in the germline V gene (reference sequence). Here the CDR3 DNA reads TGTGCCTGGAATCGGGACAGGTTAAGTGGGGAGCTGTTTTTT. As protein: CAWNRDRLSGELFF.

This chain uses TRBV29-1 with TRBJ1-1; a weak D match, TRBD1 (5 bases). Trimming left V 2 bases short and J 6 bases short, with 10 bases between. CDR3 length equals 12 residues. Germline assignment: CDR1 SQVTM and CDR2 ANQGSEA. CDR3 coding DNA: TGCAGCGTTGAATCAGGGAGTCCTGAAGCTTTCTTT. This encodes CSVESGSPEAFF.

The gene calls are TRBV27 and TRBJ1-5, with D perhaps matching TRBD1 (5 bases). V was pared by 5 bases and J by 2 bases, with 16 bases between. Germline CDR1 is MNHEY and CDR2 is SMNVEV (reference sequence). This CDR3 is 16 amino acids long. CDR3 bases: TGTGCCAGCAGTCCTAGACAGCAGATCCGCAATCAGCCCCAGCATTTT. This encodes CASSPRQQIRNQPQHF.

This rearrangement joins TRBV5-1 to TRBJ2-5; 7 bases agree with TRBD2. Per germline, CDR1 SGHRS and CDR2 YFSETQ. The CDR3 has 18 residues. Trimming cost V 1 base and J 5 bases; bases outside gene matches: 17. The CDR3 loop is CASSLLASGDTTRETQYF. In DNA, the CDR3 is TGCGCCAGCAGCTTGTTGGCCAGCGGGGATACGACAAGGGAGACCCAGTACTTC. The full variable domain, its missing parts supplied by reference TRBV5-1 and TRBJ2-5, is KAGVTQTPRYLIKTRGQQVTLSCSPISGHRSVSWYQQTPGQGLQFLFEYFSETQRNKGNFPGRFSGRQFSNSRSEMNVSTLELGDSALYLCASSLLASGDTTRETQYFGPGTRLLVL.

V usage is TRBV7-4 and J usage is TRBJ2-7; either TRBD1 or TRBD2 may supply D (5 bases each). CDR1 and CDR2 (germline): SGHVT, SQSDAQ. The CDR3 length is 13 residues. V lost 5 bases and J 6 bases, leaving 14 bases between the germline ends. The CDR3 coding sequence is TGTGCCAGCAGCCTAGGGACCGGGTGCGAGCAGTACTTC. Protein product: CASSLGTGCEQYF.

There are a few counts of this clone. The rearrangement uses TRBV23-1 and TRBJ1-5; D unclear. TRBV23-1 is an ORF, and what it does is uncertain. V gave up 0 bases and J gave up 0 bases, with 9 bases separating them. The CDR3 is 16 amino acids. The DNA for the CDR3 is TGCGCCAGCAGTCAATCAACGGGGTCTAGCAATCAGCCCCAGCATTTT. This codes for CASSQSTGSSNQPQHF.

This clone was detected a few times. The V call is TRBV2, the J call TRBJ2-5, with TRBD2 matching 8 bases. J was trimmed by 2 bases and V by 7 bases; bases with no gene match: 6. The CDR3 length is 14 residues. The germline gives CDR1 SNHLY, CDR2 FYNNEI. The CDR3 DNA is TGTGCCAGCATTTGGGTAGCGGGACAAGAGACCCAGTACTTC. It encodes CASIWVAGQETQYF.

The rearrangement joins TRBV28 to TRBJ2-1; TRBD1 matches at 10 bases. This CDR3 comprises 15 residues. Germline V lookup: CDR1 MDHEN, CDR2 SYDVKM. With V trimmed by 6 bases and J by 4 bases, 6 bases remained unmatched. CDR3: CASSWDRGTYNEQFF. CDR3 bases: TGTGCCAGCAGCTGGGACAGGGGAACTTACAATGAGCAGTTCTTC. The full variable domain, in which reference TRBV28 and TRBJ2-1 provide the parts outside the CDR3, is DVKVTQSSRYLVKRTGEKVFLECVQDMDHENMFWYRQDPGLGLRLIYFSYDVKMKEKGDIPEGYSVSREKKERFSLILESASTNQTSMYLCASSWDRGTYNEQFFGPGTRLTVL.

Concerning this clone: Other DNA variants within this sample encode the same CDR3. This chain joins TRBV5-1 and TRBJ2-3, with 11 bases lining up with TRBD2. The CDR3 has 15 amino acids. Trimming removed 4 bases from V and 0 bases from J; junction bases left unmatched: 1. Germline lookup yields CDR1 SGHRS and CDR2 YFSETQ. The chain's CDR3 is CASSLAGGSTDTQYF. Written as DNA, the CDR3 is TGCGCCAGCAGCCTAGCGGGGGGAAGCACAGATACGCAGTATTTT.

This clone appeared a few times. The chain uses TRBV7-6 and TRBJ2-1; the match to TRBD2 covers 9 bases. With 8 bases clipped from V and 8 bases from J, the junction kept 13 bases outside the gene matches. In germline, CDR1 is SGHVS, CDR2 FNYEAQ. The CDR3 spans 15 residues. The CDR3 loop reads CASSQRGAYSDEQFF. As DNA, the CDR3 is TGTGCCAGCTCTCAGCGGGGGGCCTACTCGGATGAGCAGTTCTTC.

The chain joins TRBV6-5 to TRBJ1-6; D is possibly TRBD1 (5 bases). The CDR3 contains 14 residues. Germline assignment: CDR1 MNHEY and CDR2 SVGAGI. V gave up 6 bases and J gave up 6 bases, with 12 bases separating them. CDR3 nucleotide sequence: TGTGCCAGCAGCCCCATCGGGGGTAATTCACCCCTCCACTTT. It encodes CASSPIGGNSPLHF.

In this sample, this clone turned up a few times. Compared with germline, one end of the junction differs, possibly owing to a read error. The genes are TRBV7-7 and TRBJ2-5, with D perhaps TRBD1 or TRBD2 (5 bases each). CDR3 length equals 12 residues. Germline CDR1 is SSHAT and CDR2 is FNYEAQ (reference sequence). The CDR3 here is CASSFGGETQYF. The CDR3, as DNA: TGTGCTAGCAGCTTTGGGGGAGAGACCCAGTACTTC.